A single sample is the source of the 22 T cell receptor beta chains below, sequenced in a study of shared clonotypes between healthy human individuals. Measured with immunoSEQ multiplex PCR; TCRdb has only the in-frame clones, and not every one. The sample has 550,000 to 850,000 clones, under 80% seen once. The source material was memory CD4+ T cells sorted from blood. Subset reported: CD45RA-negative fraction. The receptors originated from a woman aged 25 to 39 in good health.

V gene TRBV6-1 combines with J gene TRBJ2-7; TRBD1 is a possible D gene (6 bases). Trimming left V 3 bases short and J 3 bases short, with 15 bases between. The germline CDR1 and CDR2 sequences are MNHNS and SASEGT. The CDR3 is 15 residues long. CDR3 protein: CASSDLRGVNYEQYF. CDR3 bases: TGTGCCAGCAGTGACCTCAGGGGTGTAAACTACGAGCAGTACTTC.

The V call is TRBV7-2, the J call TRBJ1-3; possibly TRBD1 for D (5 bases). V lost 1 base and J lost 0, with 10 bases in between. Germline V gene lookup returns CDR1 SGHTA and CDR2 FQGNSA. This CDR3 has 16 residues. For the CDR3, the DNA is TGTGCCAGCAGCTTAGGGGACTCCGACTCTGGAAACACCATATATTTT. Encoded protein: CASSLGDSDSGNTIYF.

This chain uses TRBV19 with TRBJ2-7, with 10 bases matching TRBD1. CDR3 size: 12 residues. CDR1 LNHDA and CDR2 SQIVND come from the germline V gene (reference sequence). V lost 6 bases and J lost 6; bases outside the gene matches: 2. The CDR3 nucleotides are TGTGCCAGTAGCAGGGACAGGGGCGAGCAGTACTTC. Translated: CASSRDRGEQYF.

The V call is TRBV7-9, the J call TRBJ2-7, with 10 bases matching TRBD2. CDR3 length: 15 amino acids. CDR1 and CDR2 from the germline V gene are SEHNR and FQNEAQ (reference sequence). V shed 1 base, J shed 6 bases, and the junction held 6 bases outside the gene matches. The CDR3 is CASSLVGLAGAEQYF. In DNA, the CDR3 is TGTGCCAGCAGCTTAGTGGGGCTAGCGGGAGCCGAGCAGTACTTC. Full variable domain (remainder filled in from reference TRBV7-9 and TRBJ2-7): DTGVSQNPRHKITKRGQNVTFRCDPISEHNRLYWYRQTLGQGPEFLTYFQNEAQLEKSRLLSDRFSAERPKGSFSTLEIQRTEQGDSAMYLCASSLVGLAGAEQYFGPGTRLTVT.

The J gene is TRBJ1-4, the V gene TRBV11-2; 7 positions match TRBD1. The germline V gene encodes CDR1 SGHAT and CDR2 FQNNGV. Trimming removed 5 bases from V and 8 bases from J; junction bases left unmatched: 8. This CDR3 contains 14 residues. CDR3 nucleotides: TGTGCCAGCAGCACTCGACAGGGAGCGGAAAAACTGTTTTTT. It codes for CASSTRQGAEKLFF.

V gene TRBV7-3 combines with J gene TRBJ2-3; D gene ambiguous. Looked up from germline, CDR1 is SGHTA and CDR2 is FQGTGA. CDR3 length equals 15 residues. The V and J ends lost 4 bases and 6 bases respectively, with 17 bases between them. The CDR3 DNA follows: TGTGCCAGCAGCTCCCATGGCCTAGTCGGGGATACGCAGTATTTT. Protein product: CASSSHGLVGDTQYF.

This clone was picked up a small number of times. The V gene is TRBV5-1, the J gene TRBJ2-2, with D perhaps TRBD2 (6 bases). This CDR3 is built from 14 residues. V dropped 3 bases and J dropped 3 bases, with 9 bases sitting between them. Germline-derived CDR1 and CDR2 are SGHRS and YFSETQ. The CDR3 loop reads CASSSGDDTGELFF. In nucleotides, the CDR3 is TGCGCCAGCAGCTCGGGGGATGACACCGGGGAGCTGTTTTTT.

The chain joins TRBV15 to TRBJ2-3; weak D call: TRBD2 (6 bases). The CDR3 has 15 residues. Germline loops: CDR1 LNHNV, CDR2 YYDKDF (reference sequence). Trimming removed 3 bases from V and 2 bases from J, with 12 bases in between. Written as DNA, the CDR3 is TGTGCCACCAGCAGGGGGGGAACATTCACAGATACGCAGTATTTT. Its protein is CATSRGGTFTDTQYF.

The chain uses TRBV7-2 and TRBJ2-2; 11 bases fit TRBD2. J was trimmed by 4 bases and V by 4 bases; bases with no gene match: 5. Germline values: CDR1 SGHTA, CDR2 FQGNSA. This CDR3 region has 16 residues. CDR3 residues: CASSSLTSGSTGELFF. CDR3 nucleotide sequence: TGTGCCAGCAGCTCCTTAACTAGCGGGAGCACCGGGGAGCTGTTTTTT.

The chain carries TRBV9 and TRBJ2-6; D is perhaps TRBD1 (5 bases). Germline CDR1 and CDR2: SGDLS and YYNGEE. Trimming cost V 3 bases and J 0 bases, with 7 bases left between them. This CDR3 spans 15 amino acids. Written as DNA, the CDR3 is TGTGCCAGCAGCGAGGGGTTCTCTGGGGCCAACGTCCTGACTTTC. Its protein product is CASSEGFSGANVLTF. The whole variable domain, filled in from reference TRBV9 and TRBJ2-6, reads DSGVTQTPKHLITATGQRVTLRCSPRSGDLSVYWYQQSLDQGLQFLIQYYNGEERAKGNILERFSAQQFPDLHSELNLSSLELGDSALYFCASSEGFSGANVLTFGAGSRLTVL.

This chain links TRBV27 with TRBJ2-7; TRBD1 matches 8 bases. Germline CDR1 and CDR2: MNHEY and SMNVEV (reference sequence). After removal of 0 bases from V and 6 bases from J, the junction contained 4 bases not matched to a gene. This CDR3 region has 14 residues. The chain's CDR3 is CASSLSTGAGEQYF. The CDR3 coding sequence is TGTGCCAGCAGTTTATCGACAGGGGCTGGCGAGCAGTACTTC.

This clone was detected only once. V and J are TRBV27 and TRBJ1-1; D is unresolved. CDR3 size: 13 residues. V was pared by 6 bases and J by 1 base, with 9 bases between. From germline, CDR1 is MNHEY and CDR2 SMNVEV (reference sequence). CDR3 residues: CASSQRRNTEAFF. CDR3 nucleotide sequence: TGTGCCAGCAGCCAAAGACGGAACACTGAAGCTTTCTTT.

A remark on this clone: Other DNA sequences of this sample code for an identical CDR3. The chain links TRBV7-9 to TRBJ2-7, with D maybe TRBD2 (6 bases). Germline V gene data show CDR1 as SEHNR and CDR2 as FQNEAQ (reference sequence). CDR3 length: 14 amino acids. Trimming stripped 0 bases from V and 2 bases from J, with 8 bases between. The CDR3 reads CASSLAGGTYEQYF. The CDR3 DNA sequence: TGTGCCAGCAGCTTAGCGGGAGGCACCTACGAGCAGTACTTC.

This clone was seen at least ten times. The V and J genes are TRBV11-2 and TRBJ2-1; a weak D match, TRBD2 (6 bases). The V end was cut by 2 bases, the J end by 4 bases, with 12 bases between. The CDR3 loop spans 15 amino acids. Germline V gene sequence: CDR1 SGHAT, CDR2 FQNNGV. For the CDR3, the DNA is TGTGCCAGCAGCTTATCACTAGCAGATTACAATGAGCAGTTCTTC. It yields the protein CASSLSLADYNEQFF. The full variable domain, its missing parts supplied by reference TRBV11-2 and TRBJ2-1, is EAGVAQSPRYKIIEKRQSVAFWCNPISGHATLYWYQQILGQGPKLLIQFQNNGVVDDSQLPKDRFSAERLKGVDSTLKIQPAKLEDSAVYLCASSLSLADYNEQFFGPGTRLTVL.

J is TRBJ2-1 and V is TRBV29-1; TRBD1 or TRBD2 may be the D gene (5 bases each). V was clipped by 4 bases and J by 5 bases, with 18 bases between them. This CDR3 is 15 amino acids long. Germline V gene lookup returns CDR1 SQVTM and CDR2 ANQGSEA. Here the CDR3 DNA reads TGCAGCGTTGCACATCCGGGACGGGATGACAATGAGCAGTTCTTC. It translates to CSVAHPGRDDNEQFF.

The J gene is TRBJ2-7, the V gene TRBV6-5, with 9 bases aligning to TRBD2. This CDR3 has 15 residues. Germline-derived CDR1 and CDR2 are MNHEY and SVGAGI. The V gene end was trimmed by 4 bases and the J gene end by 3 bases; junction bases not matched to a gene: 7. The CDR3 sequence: CASSFLAGVSYEQYF. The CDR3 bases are TGTGCCAGCAGTTTCTTAGCGGGAGTAAGCTACGAGCAGTACTTC.

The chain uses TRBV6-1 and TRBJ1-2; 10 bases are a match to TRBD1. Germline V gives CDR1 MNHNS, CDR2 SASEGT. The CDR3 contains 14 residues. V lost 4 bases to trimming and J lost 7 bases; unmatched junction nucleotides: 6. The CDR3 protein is CASSATRTGGGYTF. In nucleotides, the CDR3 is TGTGCCAGCAGTGCCACGAGGACAGGGGGTGGCTACACCTTC.

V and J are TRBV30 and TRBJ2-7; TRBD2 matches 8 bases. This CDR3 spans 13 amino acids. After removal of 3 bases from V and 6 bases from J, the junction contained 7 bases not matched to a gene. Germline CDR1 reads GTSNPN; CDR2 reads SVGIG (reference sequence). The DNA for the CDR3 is TGTGCCTGGAGGGGTTATAGCGGGACCGAGCAGTACTTC. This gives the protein CAWRGYSGTEQYF.

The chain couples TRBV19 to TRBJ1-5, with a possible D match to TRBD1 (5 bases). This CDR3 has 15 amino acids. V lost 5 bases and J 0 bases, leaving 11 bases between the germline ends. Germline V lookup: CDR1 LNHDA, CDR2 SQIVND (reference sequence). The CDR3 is CASSGAPHSNQPQHF. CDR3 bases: TGTGCCAGTAGTGGGGCCCCTCATAGCAATCAGCCCCAGCATTTT.

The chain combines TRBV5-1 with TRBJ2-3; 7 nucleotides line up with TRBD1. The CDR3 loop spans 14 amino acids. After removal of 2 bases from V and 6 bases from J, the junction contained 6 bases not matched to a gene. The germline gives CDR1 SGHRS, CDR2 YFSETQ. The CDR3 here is CASSFTGARDTQYF. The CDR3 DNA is TGCGCCAGCAGCTTTACAGGGGCGAGGGATACGCAGTATTTT.

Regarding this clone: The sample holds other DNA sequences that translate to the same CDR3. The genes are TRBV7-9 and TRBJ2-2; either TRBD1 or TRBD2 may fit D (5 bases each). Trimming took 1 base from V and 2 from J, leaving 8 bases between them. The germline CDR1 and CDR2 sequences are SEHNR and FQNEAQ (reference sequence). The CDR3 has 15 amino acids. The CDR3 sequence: CASSLGGSNTGELFF. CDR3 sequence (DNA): TGTGCCAGCAGCTTAGGGGGGAGCAACACCGGGGAGCTGTTTTTT. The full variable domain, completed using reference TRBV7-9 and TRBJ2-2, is DTGVSQNPRHKITKRGQNVTFRCDPISEHNRLYWYRQTLGQGPEFLTYFQNEAQLEKSRLLSDRFSAERPKGSFSTLEIQRTEQGDSAMYLCASSLGGSNTGELFFGEGSRLTVL.

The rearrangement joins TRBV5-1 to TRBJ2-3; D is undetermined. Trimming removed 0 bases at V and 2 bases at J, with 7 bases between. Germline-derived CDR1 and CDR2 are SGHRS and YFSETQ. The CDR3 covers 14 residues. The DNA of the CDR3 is TGCGCCAGCAGCTTGGCGAGCCACACAGATACGCAGTATTTT. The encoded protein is CASSLASHTDTQYF.